Shown below are 10 T cell receptor beta chains from a single sample sequenced in a study of response to subunit inactivated influenza vaccine. MiXCR was run by TCRdb on the RT-PCR reads, yielding one entry per CDR3 protein. The table has hundreds of thousands of distinct CDR3 sequences, approximately 18% seen once. Sequenced material: PBMCs from blood, taken 4 to 6 days after vaccination. Every receptor here comes from a man between 45 and 60 years old who received an inactivated influenza vaccine.

The V gene is TRBV6-2 or TRBV6-3, the J gene TRBJ2-2, with D possibly being TRBD2 (6 bases). Germline V gene data show CDR1 as MNHEY and CDR2 as SVGEGT. This CDR3 is 16 amino acids long. V lost 1 base, J lost 1 base, and 10 bases lay in between. The CDR3 coding sequence is TGTGCCAGCAGTTACTTGGGCGGGGTGAACACCGGGGAGCTGTTTTTT. It codes for CASSYLGGVNTGELFF.

This rearrangement joins TRBV10-3 to TRBJ2-7; TRBD2 agrees at 8 bases. The CDR3 is made up of 13 amino acids. Looked up from germline, CDR1 is ENHRY and CDR2 is SYGVKD. The V gene end was trimmed by 10 bases and the J gene end by 4 bases; junction bases not matched to a gene: 9. CDR3 nucleotide sequence: TGTGCCAGCCGAGGACTAGCTCGGTACGAGCAGTACTTC. It encodes CASRGLARYEQYF.

The chain uses TRBV19 and TRBJ2-1; 7 nucleotides match TRBD2. The V gene end was trimmed by 3 bases and the J gene end by 2 bases; junction bases not matched to a gene: 1. CDR1 and CDR2 from the germline V gene are LNHDA and SQIVND (reference sequence). The CDR3 runs to 14 residues. CDR3 DNA: TGTGCCAGTAGTATCCGGGAGGCCTACAATGAGCAGTTCTTC. It yields the protein CASSIREAYNEQFF.

This clonotype has just a few counts. The gene calls are TRBV6-1 and TRBJ1-6; TRBD1 matches 7 bases. The germline V gene encodes CDR1 MNHNS and CDR2 SASEGT. J was trimmed by 10 bases and V by 5 bases; bases with no gene match: 11. The CDR3 has 15 residues. CDR3 in amino acids: CASSQPTGIISPLHF. The CDR3 DNA reads TGTGCCAGCAGTCAACCGACAGGGATAATCTCACCCCTCCACTTT.

The V gene is TRBV20-1, the J gene TRBJ2-5; 9 bases align to TRBD1. The CDR3 length is 13 residues. CDR1 and CDR2 (germline): DFQATT, SNEGSKA (reference sequence). CDR3 sequence reads: CKSGTGNQETQYF. In nucleotides, the CDR3 is TGCAAATCCGGGACAGGGAATCAAGAGACCCAGTACTTC.

This clonotype was detected only once. This chain links TRBV6-1 with TRBJ2-3; 7 bases line up with TRBD2. The germline V gene has CDR1 MNHNS and CDR2 SASEGT. V gave up 6 bases and J gave up 14 bases; unmatched junction bases: 17. The CDR3 is made up of 14 amino acids. The CDR3 region has the DNA TGTGCCAGCAGCCGACCCAGTGCGGGGGTGGGGCTGTATTTT. It codes for CASSRPSAGVGLYF.

This clonotype was detected only a few times. CDR3 loop: CSARLNPGLSRNEQFF. The CDR3 DNA reads TGCAGTGCTAGATTGAATCCGGGACTAAGTCGTAATGAGCAGTTCTTC. V usage is TRBV20-1 and J usage is TRBJ2-1; 7 bases agree with TRBD2. The V and J ends lost 2 bases and 7 bases, in that order; junction bases with no gene match: 14. Germline V gives CDR1 DFQATT, CDR2 SNEGSKA (reference sequence). The CDR3 contains 16 residues.

There are a few counts of this clonotype. V is TRBV4-3 and J is TRBJ2-3, with D perhaps matching TRBD2 (6 bases). This CDR3 spans 15 amino acids. Trimming removed 1 base from V and 7 bases from J, with 15 bases in between. Germline-derived CDR1 and CDR2 are LGHNA and YSLEER. CDR3 bases: TGCGCCAGCAGCCAAGTGTTGACGGGGGACCATACGCAGTATTTT. Amino acid sequence: CASSQVLTGDHTQYF.

This clonotype appeared a few times. The rearrangement links TRBV12-3 or TRBV12-4 to TRBJ1-4; tentative D call: TRBD1 (6 bases). V gave up 3 bases and J gave up 7 bases, with 18 bases separating them. The CDR3 spans 16 residues. The CDR3 DNA reads TGTGCCAGCAGTTTTGCGAGATCCAGGGGAACTGAAAAACTGTTTTTT. Encoded protein: CASSFARSRGTEKLFF.

This clonotype was observed once. The chain carries TRBV19 and TRBJ2-7, with D hard to call. Trimming cost V 8 bases and J 3 bases, with 8 bases left between them. Germline-derived CDR1 and CDR2 are LNHDA and SQIVND (reference sequence). The CDR3 has 11 amino acids. The CDR3, as DNA: TGTGCCAGTGCTTCAGGCTACGAGCAGTACTTC. This translates into CASASGYEQYF.